Here is one T cell receptor beta chain with its context. Its cognate antigen is unknown. V lost 2 bases to trimming and J lost 4 bases, with 17 bases between them. The CDR3 is made up of 16 amino acids. Per the germline V gene, CDR1 is MNHEY and CDR2 is SMNVEV (reference sequence). The data were obtained in a study of cytomegalovirus exposure and HLA in healthy donors. Study outcomes and limitations: Earlier results showed most TCR beta V segments being productive about 87% or about 30% of the time. When a later analysis was performed, an Asian-associated ancestry cluster reportedly had fewer N-insertions than the roughly 700-donor mean.

13 Jbeta primers and 60 Vbeta primers were used for the PCR. Clones were sequenced by immunoSEQ multiplex PCR, and TCRdb holds only the in-frame ones, with some missing. This table has roughly 200,000 clones, 75% to 90% appearing once. What was sequenced was PBMCs. The rearrangement links TRBV27 to TRBJ1-2; tentatively, D is TRBD1 (5 bases). This receptor was taken from a woman aged 25 to 45 in good health and CMV-seronegative. The chain's CDR3 is CASSLSGTRTGYGYTF. CDR3 DNA sequence: TGTGCCAGCAGTTTAAGCGGGACTCGGACGGGCTATGGCTACACCTTC.